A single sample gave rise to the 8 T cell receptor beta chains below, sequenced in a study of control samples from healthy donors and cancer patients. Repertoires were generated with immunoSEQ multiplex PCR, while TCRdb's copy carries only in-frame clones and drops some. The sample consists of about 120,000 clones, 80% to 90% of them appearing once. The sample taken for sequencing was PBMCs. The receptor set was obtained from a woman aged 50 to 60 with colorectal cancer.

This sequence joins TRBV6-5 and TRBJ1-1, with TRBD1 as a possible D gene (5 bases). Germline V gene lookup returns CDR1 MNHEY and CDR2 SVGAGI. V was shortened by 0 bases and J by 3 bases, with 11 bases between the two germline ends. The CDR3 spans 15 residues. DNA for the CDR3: TGTGCCAGCAGTTACTCGGAGGGGTACGACACTGAAGCTTTCTTT. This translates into CASSYSEGYDTEAFF.

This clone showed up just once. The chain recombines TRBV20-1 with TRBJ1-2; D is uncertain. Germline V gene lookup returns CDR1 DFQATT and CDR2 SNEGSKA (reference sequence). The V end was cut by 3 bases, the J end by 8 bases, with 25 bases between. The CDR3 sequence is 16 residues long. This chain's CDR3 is CSASLPPRGRLWGYTF. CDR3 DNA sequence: TGCAGTGCTAGTTTGCCCCCTCGCGGCAGATTATGGGGCTACACCTTC.

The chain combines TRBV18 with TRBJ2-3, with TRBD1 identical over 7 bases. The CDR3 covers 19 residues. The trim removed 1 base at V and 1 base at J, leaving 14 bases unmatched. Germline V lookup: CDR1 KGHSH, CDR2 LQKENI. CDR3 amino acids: CASSPLLGQIFSGTDTQYF. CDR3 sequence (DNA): TGTGCCAGCTCACCACTTCTGGGACAGATCTTTTCTGGCACAGATACGCAGTATTTT.

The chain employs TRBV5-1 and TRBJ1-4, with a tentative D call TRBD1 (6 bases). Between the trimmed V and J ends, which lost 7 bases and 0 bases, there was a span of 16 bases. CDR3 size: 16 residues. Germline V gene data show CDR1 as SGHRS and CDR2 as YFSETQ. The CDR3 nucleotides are TGCGCCAGCCGAACGACAGGCGGGGCAACTAATGAAAAACTGTTTTTT. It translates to CASRTTGGATNEKLFF.

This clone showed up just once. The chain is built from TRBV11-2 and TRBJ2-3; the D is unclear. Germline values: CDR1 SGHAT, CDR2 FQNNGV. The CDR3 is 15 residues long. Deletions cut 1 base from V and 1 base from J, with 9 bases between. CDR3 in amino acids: CASSLVRRRTDTQYF. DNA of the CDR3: TGTGCCAGCAGCTTAGTAAGAAGACGCACAGATACGCAGTATTTT.

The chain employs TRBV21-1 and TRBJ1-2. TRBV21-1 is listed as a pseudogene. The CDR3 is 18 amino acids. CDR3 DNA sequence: TGTGCCAGCAGCACGAGGACTATCCAAAACCGATCGAACTATGGCTACACCTTC. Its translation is CASSTRTIQNRSNYGYTF.

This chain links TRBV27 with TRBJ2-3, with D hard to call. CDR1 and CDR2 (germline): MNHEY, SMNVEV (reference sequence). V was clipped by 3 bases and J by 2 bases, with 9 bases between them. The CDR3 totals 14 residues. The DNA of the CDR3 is TGTGCCAGCAGTTTGGACCCCACCACAGATACGCAGTATTTT. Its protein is CASSLDPTTDTQYF.

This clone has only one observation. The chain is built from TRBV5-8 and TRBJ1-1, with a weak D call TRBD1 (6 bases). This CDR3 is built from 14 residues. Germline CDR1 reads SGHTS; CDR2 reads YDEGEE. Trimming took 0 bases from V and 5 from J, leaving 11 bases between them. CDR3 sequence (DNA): TGTGCCAGCAGCTTGGCCACAGGGTTAACTGAAGCTTTCTTT. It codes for CASSLATGLTEAFF.